This T cell receptor beta chain was retrieved from a study of T cells after yellow fever vaccination (dated by TCRdb to about 2019). A note on the overall study: The SMART-Seq v4 Ultra Low Input RNA kit was used to prepare libraries from fractions with low cell numbers. Two healthy male donors, one aged 18 to 30 and one aged 30 to 40 years, were included in the cohort. Bulk TCR alpha and beta repertoires were sequenced longitudinally to track T-cell clones before and after primary and booster YFV17D yellow fever vaccination. Blood was collected at multiple timepoints before and after primary and secondary immunization, and bulk PBMC replicates and cell subsets were isolated. Overall study results and their limits: Compared with the primary T-cell response, the secondary T-cell response was faster but weaker, reaching its peak on day 5 rather than on day 15. A small share of clonotypes occurred in both CD4 and CD8 compartments, likely arising from convergent recombination. Most clones expanded after primary vaccination were re-detected after the booster (around 96% of CD4 and around 88% of CD8), suggesting broad memory maintenance. FACS-sorted repertoires could contain abundant contaminating clonotypes from the bulk population, so computational filtering was required. The study included only a couple of donors, which limits how far the findings can be generalized.

TCR cDNA was synthesized by 5'RACE template switching, which introduced a universal primer site and unique molecular identifiers. Priming for cDNA synthesis came from both the TCR alpha and TCR beta constant segments. Two PCR steps were used to amplify libraries, with sample barcodes and sequencing adapters being added in the second step. Sequencing of the libraries was done on either Illumina HiSeq 2500 (2x100 bp) or NovaSeq (2x150 bp). In the authors' own workflow: Demultiplexing of reads and collapsing into UMI consensus sequences were performed with MIGEC, and V(D)J alignment was carried out with MiXCR. Using edgeR on replicate PBMC samples, clonotypes were called vaccine-responding if FDR was below 0.01 and the log2 fold change was above 5 up to day 15. Bulk clonotypes were assigned CD4 or CD8 identity according to which sequenced CD4 or CD8 repertoire held them at higher abundance. TCRdb took the public reads, trimmed them with fastp at Q25, ran MiXCR for clone calling and kept in-frame beta chains. A single entry per CDR3 protein holds the most common genes and DNA from its merged rows. In this record, the V and J calls reflect TCRdb's handling and not the investigators' own analysis. The sample table records roughly 300,000 distinct CDR3 sequences; less than 9.5% of these occur just once. The ten largest clones capture approximately 15% of the sample.

The germline V end is reduced by 3 bases and the J end by 5 bases; junction bases left unmatched: 5. CDR1 and CDR2, per the germline V gene, are SGHTA and FQGNSA. The CDR3 spans 14 residues, from the cysteine through the phenylalanine. The only DNA kept is the CDR3, 42 bases in frame from the first base. In the case of this clonotype: Its cognate antigen has yet to be identified. No per-base quality is available; no much larger clone lies one base away.

The treatment or condition label, as the study defines it: live attenuated yellow fever vaccine strain. Two biological replicates of bulk PBMCs were collected at each blood-draw timepoint. A standard Ficoll-Paque protocol was used to isolate PBMCs from peripheral blood. TriZol was used to extract RNA from bulk PBMCs, CD4 and CD8 fractions, and dextramer-positive and dextramer-negative fractions. The sequence links TRBV7-2 to TRBJ2-7, with TRBD2 matching 9 junction bases. The sequenced sample was PBMCs, obtained about 41 days after the first yellow fever vaccination. The receptor's source is a man in his late teens or twenties who received the YFV17D yellow fever vaccine. The CDR3 protein: CASSFLAGFDEQYF. The nucleotide sequence reads TGTGCCAGCAGCTTCCTAGCGGGGTTCGACGAGCAGTACTTC.